One and the same sample provided the 2 T cell receptor beta chains below, sequenced in a study of blood T cell repertoires in COVID-19. This table comes from immunoSEQ multiplex PCR, and its TCRdb copy is limited to in-frame clones, with some not included. Of 250,000 to 350,000 clones listed, 85% to 90% are singletons. Sequences were obtained from peripheral blood. The source of these receptors is a woman in her fifties or sixties with COVID-19, enrolled during active disease.

The chain recombines TRBV5-1 with TRBJ2-1; TRBD2 matches at 9 bases. This CDR3 has 15 amino acids. The V gene end was trimmed by 4 bases and the J gene end by 7 bases; junction bases not matched to a gene: 9. Germline-derived CDR1 and CDR2 are SGHRS and YFSETQ. The CDR3 reads CASSLSGGRENEQFF. DNA of the CDR3: TGCGCCAGCAGCCTGAGCGGGGGGCGTGAAAATGAGCAGTTCTTC.

The chain recombines TRBV6-5 with TRBJ2-7; tentatively, D is TRBD1 (6 bases). V was clipped by 6 bases and J by 5 bases, with 17 bases between them. The V gene's germline CDR1 is MNHEY and CDR2 SVGAGI. This CDR3 region has 14 residues. CDR3 in amino acids: CASRRTVLTDEQYF. For the CDR3, the DNA is TGTGCCAGCAGAAGGACAGTTCTTACGGACGAGCAGTACTTC.